This TCR beta chain was sequenced in a study of blood T cell repertoires in COVID-19. Study details: Sources were T cells, B-cell-depleted T cells, or PBMCs; the material itself was cDNA or gDNA.

The CDR3 has 14 residues. V gave up 2 bases and J gave up 6 bases; unmatched junction bases: 3. Germline CDR1 and CDR2: SGDLS and YYNGEE. The authors' processing: The assay estimated nucleated cells by amplifying reference gene primers. Sequencing was performed with immunoSEQ multiplex PCR; in TCRdb, only in-frame clones are kept and a portion is missing. The V and J calls and clone size come from that table; D and trimming were worked out from the DNA. The table includes under 60,000 clones, around four fifths detected once. Sequencing input: peripheral blood. This TCR came from a human donor in a cohort sampled during active COVID-19. The chain employs TRBV9 and TRBJ2-2, with TRBD2 matching over 8 bases. The CDR3, as DNA: TGTGCCAGCAGCGTCGGGGGGGCCGCCGGGGAGCTGTTTTTT. Protein: CASSVGGAAGELFF. Looking up the rest from reference TRBV9 and TRBJ2-2 gives the full variable domain: DSGVTQTPKHLITATGQRVTLRCSPRSGDLSVYWYQQSLDQGLQFLIQYYNGEERAKGNILERFSAQQFPDLHSELNLSSLELGDSALYFCASSVGGAAGELFFGEGSRLTVL.